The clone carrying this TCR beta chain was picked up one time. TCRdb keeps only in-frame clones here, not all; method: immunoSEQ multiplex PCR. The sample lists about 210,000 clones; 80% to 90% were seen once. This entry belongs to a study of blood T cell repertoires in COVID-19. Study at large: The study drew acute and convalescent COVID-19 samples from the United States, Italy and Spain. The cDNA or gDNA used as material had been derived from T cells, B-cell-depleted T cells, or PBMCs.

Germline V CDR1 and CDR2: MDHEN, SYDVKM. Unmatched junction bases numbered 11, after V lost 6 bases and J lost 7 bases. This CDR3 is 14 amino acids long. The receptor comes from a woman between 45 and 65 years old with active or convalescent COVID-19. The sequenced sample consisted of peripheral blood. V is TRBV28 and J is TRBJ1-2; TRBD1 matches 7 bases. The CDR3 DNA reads TGTGCCAGCAGCCGGCCCCGACAGGGAACTGGCTACACCTTC. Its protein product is CASSRPRQGTGYTF.